Following are 27 T cell receptor beta chains from one sample sequenced in a study of HIV-infected patients and healthy controls. Reverse transcription used around 500 ng RNA and constant-region primers for alpha and beta. Using multiplexing indices, alpha and beta chain libraries were generated apart by chain-specific third strand synthesis. From the 5' RACE reads, TCRdb called clonotypes with MiXCR, one entry per CDR3 protein. The sample yields more than 7,500 distinct CDR3 sequences, more than 8.5% seen once. Whole blood was used without fractionation, so all unsorted peripheral T cells were included. The starting material was blood, obtained before antiretroviral therapy. The receptors come from an adult with HIV infection.

The chain carries TRBV20-1 and TRBJ2-2; TRBD2 might be the D (5 bases). The CDR3 is 12 residues long. Germline V lookup: CDR1 DFQATT, CDR2 SNEGSKA (reference sequence). The CDR3 nucleotides are TGCAGCTCCACGCCGGGGTCCGGGGAGCTGTTTTTT. Translating gives CSSTPGSGELFF.

This clonotype has at least ten counts. This chain uses TRBV19 with TRBJ2-7; D is possibly TRBD1 or TRBD2 (5 bases each). The CDR3 sequence is 14 residues long. Germline CDR1 is LNHDA and CDR2 is SQIVND (reference sequence). V lost 4 bases and J lost 7, with 17 bases in between. CDR3 residues: CASSTGTVLAEQYF. Written as DNA, the CDR3 is TGTGCCAGTAGTACCGGGACGGTCCTCGCGGAGCAGTACTTC.

This clonotype came up many times. The chain combines TRBV2 with TRBJ1-5; no reliable D call. V was clipped by 3 bases and J by 0 bases, with 6 bases between them. Germline V gene sequence: CDR1 SNHLY, CDR2 FYNNEI. This CDR3 has 14 residues. This chain's CDR3 is CASSENLSNQPQHF. The CDR3 DNA sequence: TGTGCCAGCAGTGAGAATCTTAGCAATCAGCCCCAGCATTTT.

This clonotype was recorded a few times. CDR3 residues: CAWLLYGELFF. CDR3 nucleotides: TGTGCCTGGTTGCTCTACGGGGAGCTGTTTTTT. The chain couples TRBV30 to TRBJ2-2; D gene uncertain. Germline V CDR1 and CDR2: GTSNPN, SVGIG (reference sequence). CDR3 length equals 11 residues. The V and J ends lost 5 bases and 7 bases respectively, with 8 bases between them.

The chain uses TRBV2 and TRBJ1-1, with TRBD1 matching over 7 bases. The CDR3 is made up of 13 amino acids. V gave up 6 bases and J gave up 1 base; unmatched junction bases: 2. Germline V gives CDR1 SNHLY, CDR2 FYNNEI. The CDR3 nucleotides are TGTGCCAGCAGGGGGGACAGGAACACTGAAGCTTTCTTT. It is translated as CASRGDRNTEAFF.

There are many counts of this clonotype. The chain is built from TRBV6-6 and TRBJ2-7; D possibly corresponds to TRBD2 (5 bases). Trimming stripped 5 bases from V and 5 bases from J, with 13 bases between. This CDR3 has 13 amino acids. Per the germline V gene, CDR1 is MNHNY and CDR2 is SVGAGI (reference sequence). The CDR3 nucleotides are TGTGCCAGCAGTCCTAGCCGAGGGCACGAGCAGTACTTC. Translating gives CASSPSRGHEQYF.

This clonotype is categorized as medium-sized. V and J are TRBV19 and TRBJ2-1; D gene ambiguous. V gave up 5 bases and J gave up 9 bases, with 8 bases separating them. Germline V gene sequence: CDR1 LNHDA, CDR2 SQIVND (reference sequence). The length of the CDR3 is 11 residues. The CDR3 DNA follows: TGTGCCAGTAGTGTGTTTGGTGAGCAGTTCTTC. It yields the protein CASSVFGEQFF.

This clonotype occurred many times. The chain joins TRBV7-6 to TRBJ2-2; D not resolved. Looked up from germline, CDR1 is SGHVS and CDR2 is FNYEAQ. The CDR3 spans 15 residues. Trimming pared 0 bases from V and 2 bases from J, leaving 7 bases between. The CDR3 region is CASSLAPANTGELFF. The CDR3 nucleotides read TGTGCCAGCAGCTTAGCCCCGGCAAACACCGGGGAGCTGTTTTTT.

This clonotype is termed large. The chain recombines TRBV29-1 with TRBJ2-5, with D uncertain. CDR3 length: 14 residues. The V end was cut by 3 bases, the J end by 1 base, with 12 bases between. Per germline, CDR1 SQVTM and CDR2 ANQGSEA. CDR3 amino acids: CSVDEAGFQETQYF. The CDR3 bases are TGCAGCGTTGATGAAGCTGGGTTCCAAGAGACCCAGTACTTC.

This clonotype was observed many times. The gene calls are TRBV20-1 and TRBJ1-5; 7 bases are shared with TRBD1. The CDR3 is 15 residues long. CDR1 is DFQATT and CDR2 is SNEGSKA in the germline V gene (reference sequence). Germline trimming cut 1 base from V and 4 bases from J; bases unmatched to any gene: 7. CDR3 residues: CSARGPTGWNQPQHF. CDR3 DNA sequence: TGCAGTGCTAGAGGTCCGACAGGGTGGAATCAGCCCCAGCATTTT.

The J gene is TRBJ2-7, the V gene TRBV7-8; 7 nucleotides match TRBD1. Losses at the gene ends were 5 bases for V and 1 base for J; bases not matched to a gene: 8. Germline values: CDR1 SGHVS, CDR2 FQNEAQ. The CDR3 has 15 residues. The CDR3 loop reads CASSPDRMPSYEQYF. CDR3 nucleotide sequence: TGTGCCAGCAGCCCGGACAGGATGCCTTCCTACGAGCAGTACTTC.

In this sample, this clonotype is medium-sized. V is TRBV3-1 and J is TRBJ2-7; D perhaps matches TRBD2 (5 bases). Trimming shortened V by 0 bases and J by 6 bases, and 15 bases separated the two germline ends. Germline V gene lookup returns CDR1 LGHDT and CDR2 YNNKEL (reference sequence). The CDR3 extends over 15 amino acids. The CDR3 loop reads CASSQDVGSSREQYF. The CDR3 DNA is TGTGCCAGCAGCCAAGATGTTGGGAGCTCCCGCGAGCAGTACTTC.

This clonotype has a count of ten or more. The chain carries TRBV5-1 and TRBJ1-5, with D hard to call. Trimming pared 0 bases from V and 8 bases from J, leaving 12 bases between. The V gene's germline CDR1 is SGHRS and CDR2 YFSETQ. There are 14 residues in the CDR3. CDR3 in amino acids: CASSLGSRGEPQHF. The CDR3 DNA reads TGCGCCAGCAGCTTGGGGTCCCGAGGAGAGCCCCAGCATTTT.

This clonotype was observed many times. The V gene is TRBV27, the J gene TRBJ1-3; 9 nucleotides match TRBD1. V shed 5 bases and J 0 bases; nucleotides not matched to a gene: 8. The germline V gene has CDR1 MNHEY and CDR2 SMNVEV (reference sequence). CDR3 length equals 17 residues. In DNA form, the CDR3 reads TGTGCCAGCAGTCCCCTGACAGGGGGTCCCTCTGGAAACACCATATATTTT. This translates into CASSPLTGGPSGNTIYF.

This clonotype was seen repeatedly, ten times or more. V is TRBV20-1 and J is TRBJ2-7; 7 bases line up with TRBD2. Germline V gene lookup returns CDR1 DFQATT and CDR2 SNEGSKA (reference sequence). The CDR3 totals 14 residues. The ends lost 3 bases at V and 3 bases at J; junction bases unmatched: 8. The CDR3 sequence is CSARGSGVDYEQYF. The CDR3 coding sequence is TGCAGTGCTAGGGGGAGCGGGGTCGACTACGAGCAGTACTTC.

This clonotype came up many times. This chain links TRBV10-3 with TRBJ1-6; no definite D call. The CDR3 sequence is 13 residues long. From germline, CDR1 is ENHRY and CDR2 SYGVKD. The germline V and J ends were trimmed by 4 bases and 6 bases, with 7 bases remaining between them. The CDR3 coding sequence is TGTGCCATCAGTGGCCAAGCTAATTCACCCCTCCACTTT. Translation: CAISGQANSPLHF.

This clonotype was detected many times. This chain uses TRBV7-6 with TRBJ2-6, with no clear D. In germline, CDR1 is SGHVS, CDR2 FNYEAQ. The CDR3 consists of 17 residues. Trimming removed 1 base at V and 4 bases at J, with 14 bases between. CDR3 sequence (DNA): TGTGCCAGCAGCTTAGAGGCTCTCTTCGGAGGGGCCAACGTCCTGACTTTC. It specifies CASSLEALFGGANVLTF.

The CDR3 DNA reads TGCAGCGTTGTCTCCCAGCGCTCCTACAATGAGCAGTTCTTC. This codes for CSVVSQRSYNEQFF. This rearrangement joins TRBV29-1 to TRBJ2-1; D uncertain. V lost 4 bases, J lost 0 bases, and 10 bases lay in between. Germline V gene data show CDR1 as SQVTM and CDR2 as ANQGSEA. This CDR3 is built from 14 residues.

V is TRBV28 and J is TRBJ2-1; 9 nucleotides agree with TRBD1. The CDR3 runs 16 residues. Germline assignment: CDR1 MDHEN and CDR2 SYDVKM. After removal of 6 bases from V and 1 base from J, the junction contained 7 bases not matched to a gene. CDR3 residues: CASSRQGDGSYNEQFF. In nucleotides, the CDR3 is TGTGCCAGCAGCCGACAGGGGGACGGGTCCTACAATGAGCAGTTCTTC.

By sample share, this clonotype is medium-sized. The chain employs TRBV28 and TRBJ2-7, with a weak D call TRBD2 (7 bases). CDR3 length: 14 residues. The V and J ends lost 2 bases and 2 bases respectively, with 10 bases between them. CDR1 is MDHEN, CDR2 SYDVKM, per germline. The DNA of the CDR3 is TGTGCCAGCAGTTTAGGGGGGGCGGCCTACGAGCAGTACTTC. This gives the protein CASSLGGAAYEQYF.

This clonotype is medium-sized. CDR3 sequence reads: CASTEWGTQETQYF. The CDR3 bases are TGTGCCAGCACCGAGTGGGGGACACAAGAGACCCAGTACTTC. This chain uses TRBV2 with TRBJ2-5; D is perhaps TRBD1 (6 bases). CDR1 and CDR2 (germline): SNHLY, FYNNEI. V lost 7 bases to trimming and J lost 2 bases, with 14 bases between them. The CDR3 is 14 residues long. The full variable domain, with the rest looked up from reference TRBV2 and TRBJ2-5, is EPEVTQTPSHQVTQMGQEVILRCVPISNHLYFYWYRQILGQKVEFLVSFYNNEISEKSEIFDDQFSVERPDGSNFTLKIRSTKLEDSAMYFCASTEWGTQETQYFGPGTRLLVL.

This clonotype was counted many times. CDR3 amino acids: CASSLEQGSNSPLHF. CDR3 nucleotides: TGTGCCAGCAGCTTAGAACAGGGCTCTAATTCACCCCTCCACTTT. This chain joins TRBV7-9 and TRBJ1-6; possible D gene TRBD1, 6 bases. The germline V and J ends were trimmed by 1 base and 6 bases, with 10 bases remaining between them. The germline V gene encodes CDR1 SEHNR and CDR2 FQNEAQ (reference sequence). The CDR3 is made up of 15 amino acids.

This clonotype was counted at least ten times. V gene TRBV7-6 combines with J gene TRBJ1-5, with a weak D call TRBD1 (6 bases). Germline V lookup: CDR1 SGHVS, CDR2 FNYEAQ. The CDR3 runs 14 residues. Trimming cost V 6 bases and J 5 bases, with 14 bases left between them. As DNA, the CDR3 is TGTGCCAGCAGTCTGAGGGGGAGGGATCAGCCCCAGCATTTT. Protein: CASSLRGRDQPQHF.

This clonotype was seen more than once but under ten times. The chain combines TRBV6-5 with TRBJ1-6; no clear D gene. Trimming took 2 bases from V and 9 from J, leaving 8 bases between them. Germline CDR1 reads MNHEY; CDR2 reads SVGAGI. This CDR3 region has 13 residues. CDR3 DNA: TGTGCCAGCAGTTACAGGGTATTTTCACCCCTCCACTTT. This codes for CASSYRVFSPLHF.

This clonotype has at least ten counts. This chain joins TRBV6-2 or TRBV6-3 and TRBJ2-7; D not certain. Germline V gene lookup returns CDR1 MNHEY and CDR2 SVGEGT. The germline V and J ends were trimmed by 2 bases and 3 bases, with 8 bases remaining between them. The CDR3 spans 13 residues. The CDR3 bases are TGTGCCAGCAGTTACGTCGACGACTACGAGCAGTACTTC. Amino acids: CASSYVDDYEQYF.

The V gene is TRBV6-5, the J gene TRBJ2-7; D is uncertain. V was trimmed by 8 bases and J by 5 bases, leaving 13 bases between them. The CDR3 totals 12 residues. CDR1 is MNHEY and CDR2 is SVGAGI in the germline V gene. CDR3 amino acids: CASRRDPNEQYF. CDR3 nucleotide sequence: TGTGCCAGCCGTCGCGACCCCAACGAGCAGTACTTC.

This clonotype was detected many times. The rearrangement joins TRBV20-1 to TRBJ1-5, with unresolved D. The CDR3 contains 11 residues. In germline, CDR1 is DFQATT, CDR2 SNEGSKA (reference sequence). V lost 1 base and J 9 bases, leaving 7 bases between the germline ends. CDR3 amino acids: CSARAMGPQHF. The CDR3 region has the DNA TGCAGTGCTAGAGCGATGGGGCCCCAGCATTTT.